These 15 T cell receptor beta chains share one sample of origin, sequenced in a study of STAT5B mutations in CD4+ large granular lymphocyte leukemia. Repertoires were generated with immunoSEQ multiplex PCR, while TCRdb's copy carries only in-frame clones and drops some. The data contain tens of thousands of clones, 65% to 90% of them singletons. The material sequenced was CD4+ T cells from blood buffy coats. Receptors originate from a human donor in good health.

This rearrangement joins TRBV18 to TRBJ2-7, with D unresolved. CDR1 and CDR2 (germline): KGHSH, LQKENI. The CDR3 has 13 residues. Trimming took 3 bases from V and 1 from J, leaving 7 bases between them. The CDR3 DNA sequence: TGTGCCAGCTCACCGTACCAGTCCTACGAGCAGTACTTC. Amino acid sequence: CASSPYQSYEQYF.

The J gene is TRBJ1-6, the V gene TRBV5-8; TRBD1 matches at 7 bases. The germline V gene encodes CDR1 SGHTS and CDR2 YDEGEE. The CDR3 sequence is 15 residues long. The ends lost 3 bases at V and 7 bases at J; junction bases unmatched: 7. The CDR3 DNA reads as TGTGCCAGCAGCTCTCCGACAGGGTGGAATTCACCCCTCCACTTT. It codes for CASSSPTGWNSPLHF.

This rearrangement joins TRBV6-1 to TRBJ1-5, with a weak D call TRBD1 (5 bases). V lost 7 bases and J lost 0, with 13 bases in between. CDR1 is MNHNS, CDR2 SASEGT, per germline. This CDR3 contains 15 residues. CDR3 residues: CASTPGPVSNQPQHF. The DNA of the CDR3 is TGTGCCAGCACCCCGGGACCGGTTAGCAATCAGCCCCAGCATTTT.

The V gene is TRBV10-3, the J gene TRBJ2-7; 8 bases fit TRBD2. V lost 4 bases, J lost 2 bases, and 4 bases stayed unmatched. From germline, CDR1 is ENHRY and CDR2 SYGVKD. This CDR3 contains 14 residues. CDR3 in amino acids: CAISVTSATYEQYF. Here the CDR3 DNA reads TGTGCCATCAGTGTGACTAGCGCTACCTACGAGCAGTACTTC.

This chain connects TRBV9 to TRBJ2-3; the match to TRBD1 covers 9 bases. Trimming cost V 3 bases and J 5 bases; bases outside gene matches: 7. This CDR3 contains 15 residues. Per the germline V gene, CDR1 is SGDLS and CDR2 is YYNGEE. The CDR3 DNA follows: TGTGCCAGCAGCGGGGGGACAGGGAATGGAGATACGCAGTATTTT. It is translated as CASSGGTGNGDTQYF.

As for this clone: Other DNA sequences in the same sample also yield this CDR3. The CDR3 here is CASSSGLAYNEQFF. The CDR3 DNA reads TGTGCCAGCAGCTCGGGACTAGCGTACAATGAGCAGTTCTTC. V usage is TRBV11-3 and J usage is TRBJ2-1; 10 bases are a match to TRBD2. V trimming: 4 bases; J trimming: 4 bases; junction bases outside the gene matches: 1. Looked up from germline, CDR1 is SGHNT and CDR2 is YENEEA. The CDR3 runs to 14 residues. The variable domain in full, with the rest retrieved from reference TRBV11-3 and TRBJ2-1, is EAGVVQSPRYKIIEKKQPVAFWCNPISGHNTLYWYLQNLGQGPELLIRYENEEAVDDSQLPKDRFSAERLKGVDSTLKIQPAELGDSAVYLCASSSGLAYNEQFFGPGTRLTVL.

The chain is built from TRBV5-1 and TRBJ2-6; perhaps TRBD1 as D (5 bases). The CDR3 is made up of 15 amino acids. V lost 2 bases and J lost 2, with 8 bases in between. Per the germline V gene, CDR1 is SGHRS and CDR2 is YFSETQ. In DNA, the CDR3 is TGCGCCAGCAGCTTCGCAGGGACTGGGGCCAACGTCCTGACTTTC. Translating gives CASSFAGTGANVLTF.

This clone was found a few times. The chain uses TRBV4-1 and TRBJ1-4; D is unclear. The CDR3 runs 14 residues. Germline V gene lookup returns CDR1 MGHRA and CDR2 YSYEKL. V was cut by 2 bases and J by 3 bases, with 7 bases left in between. CDR3 residues: CASSQQVANEKLFF. The CDR3, as DNA: TGCGCCAGCAGCCAACAGGTGGCTAATGAAAAACTGTTTTTT.

The chain couples TRBV6-5 to TRBJ2-2; D is unclear. CDR3 length: 12 residues. V was clipped by 3 bases and J by 5 bases, with 4 bases between them. The germline V gene encodes CDR1 MNHEY and CDR2 SVGAGI. CDR3 sequence: CASSYGTGELFF. The CDR3 nucleotides are TGTGCCAGCAGTTATGGAACCGGGGAGCTGTTTTTT.

This clone was recorded once. In the same sample, other DNA sequences code for this CDR3. The chain joins TRBV5-1 to TRBJ2-7, with 7 bases that match TRBD2. Germline V lookup: CDR1 SGHRS, CDR2 YFSETQ. The V and J ends lost 0 bases and 3 bases, in that order; junction bases with no gene match: 6. The CDR3 runs 15 residues. The chain's CDR3 is CASSLAAGEGYEQYF. The CDR3 DNA follows: TGCGCCAGCAGCTTGGCCGCGGGGGAGGGCTACGAGCAGTACTTC.

This rearrangement joins TRBV5-1 to TRBJ2-2; tentative D call: TRBD1 (6 bases). The V gene lost 0 bases and the J gene lost 1 base, with 13 bases spanning the gap. Germline V gene data show CDR1 as SGHRS and CDR2 as YFSETQ. CDR3 size: 17 residues. CDR3 nucleotide sequence: TGCGCCAGCAGCTTGGTCCTAGGACAGTGGAACACCGGGGAGCTGTTTTTT. Protein product: CASSLVLGQWNTGELFF.

The genes are TRBV5-4 and TRBJ2-5, with 8 bases matching TRBD2. J gave up 5 bases and V 0 bases, and 9 bases lay outside the gene matches. CDR1 is SGHNT and CDR2 is YYREEE in the germline V gene (reference sequence). CDR3 length equals 16 residues. For the CDR3, the DNA is TGTGCCAGCAGCTTGGTCAGCGGGCAGCGGGGGGAGACCCAGTACTTC. Protein: CASSLVSGQRGETQYF.

This clone came up a few times. The chain carries TRBV5-1 and TRBJ1-2; a weak D match, TRBD1 (5 bases). Per germline, CDR1 SGHRS and CDR2 YFSETQ. The CDR3 is 16 residues long. Trimming stripped 0 bases from V and 1 base from J, with 13 bases between. The CDR3 sequence is CASSLEGPTNNYGYTF. CDR3 nucleotide sequence: TGCGCCAGCAGCTTGGAGGGACCCACGAATAACTATGGCTACACCTTC.

The chain carries TRBV7-2 and TRBJ2-5, with 15 bases identical to TRBD2. Germline V lookup: CDR1 SGHTA, CDR2 FQGNSA. The CDR3 runs to 17 residues. V lost 5 bases to trimming and J lost 5 bases; unmatched junction nucleotides: 9. The CDR3 reads CASSPRGTSGRSETQYF. The CDR3, as DNA: TGTGCCAGCAGCCCAAGAGGGACTAGCGGGAGGTCGGAGACCCAGTACTTC.

This chain uses TRBV7-2 with TRBJ2-7, with 11 nucleotides matching TRBD2. Trimming at V came to 1 base and at J to 2 bases, leaving 4 bases not matched to a gene. Germline V gene data show CDR1 as SGHTA and CDR2 as FQGNSA. The CDR3 has 16 residues. The CDR3 DNA is TGTGCCAGCAGCTTAGGAGCTAGCGGGGGGACCTACGAGCAGTACTTC. It specifies CASSLGASGGTYEQYF.